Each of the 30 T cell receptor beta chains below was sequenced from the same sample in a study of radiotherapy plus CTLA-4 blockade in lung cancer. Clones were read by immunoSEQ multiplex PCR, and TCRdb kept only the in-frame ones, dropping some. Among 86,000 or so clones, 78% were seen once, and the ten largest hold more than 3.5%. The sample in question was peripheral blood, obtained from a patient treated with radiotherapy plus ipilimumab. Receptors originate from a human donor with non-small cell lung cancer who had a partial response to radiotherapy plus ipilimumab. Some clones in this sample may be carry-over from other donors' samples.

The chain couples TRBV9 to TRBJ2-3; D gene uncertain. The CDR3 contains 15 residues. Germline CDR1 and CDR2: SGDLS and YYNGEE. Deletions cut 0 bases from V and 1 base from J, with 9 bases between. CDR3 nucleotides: TGTGCCAGCAGCGTAGGGGCACAAGGCACAGATACGCAGTATTTT. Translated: CASSVGAQGTDTQYF.

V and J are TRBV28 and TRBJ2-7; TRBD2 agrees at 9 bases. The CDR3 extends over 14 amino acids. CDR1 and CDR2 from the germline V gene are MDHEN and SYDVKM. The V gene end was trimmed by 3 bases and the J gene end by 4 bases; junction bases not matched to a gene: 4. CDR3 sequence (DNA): TGTGCCAGCAGTTTCTTACTAGCGGGTTACGAGCAGTACTTC. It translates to CASSFLLAGYEQYF.

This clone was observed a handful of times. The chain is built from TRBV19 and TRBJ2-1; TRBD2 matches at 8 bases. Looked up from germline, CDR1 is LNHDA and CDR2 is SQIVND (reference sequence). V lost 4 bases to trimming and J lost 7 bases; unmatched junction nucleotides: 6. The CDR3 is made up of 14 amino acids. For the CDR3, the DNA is TGTGCCAGTAGTACGGGACTAGAGGGGAATGAGCAGTTCTTC. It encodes CASSTGLEGNEQFF. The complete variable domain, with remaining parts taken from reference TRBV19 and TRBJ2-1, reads DGGITQSPKYLFRKEGQNVTLSCEQNLNHDAMYWYRQDPGQGLRLIYYSQIVNDFQKGDIAEGYSVSREKKESFPLTVTSAQKNPTAFYLCASSTGLEGNEQFFGPGTRLTVL.

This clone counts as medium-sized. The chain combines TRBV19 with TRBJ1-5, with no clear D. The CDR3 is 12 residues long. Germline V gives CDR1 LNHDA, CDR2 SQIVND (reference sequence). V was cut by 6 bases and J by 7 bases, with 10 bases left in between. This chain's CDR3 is CASRHPGQPQHF. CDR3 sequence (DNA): TGTGCCAGTAGACACCCGGGGCAGCCCCAGCATTTT.

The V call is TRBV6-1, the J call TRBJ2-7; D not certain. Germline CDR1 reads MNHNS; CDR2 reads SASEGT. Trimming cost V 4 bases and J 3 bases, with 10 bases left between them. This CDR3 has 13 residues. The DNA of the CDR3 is TGTGCCAGCAGTGGCGGTCGTGTCTACGAGCAGTACTTC. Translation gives CASSGGRVYEQYF.

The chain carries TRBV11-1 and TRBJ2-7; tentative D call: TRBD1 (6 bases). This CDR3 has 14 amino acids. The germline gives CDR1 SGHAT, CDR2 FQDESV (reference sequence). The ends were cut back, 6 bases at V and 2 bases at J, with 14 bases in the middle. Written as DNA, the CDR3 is TGTGCCAGCAGACCAGACAGGACCACCTACGAGCAGTACTTC. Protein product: CASRPDRTTYEQYF.

The CDR3 sequence: CASSSPTSGRPYNEQFF. CDR3 coding DNA: TGTGCCAGTAGTAGCCCGACTAGCGGGAGGCCCTACAATGAGCAGTTCTTC. V is TRBV19 and J is TRBJ2-1, with 13 bases that match TRBD2. Germline lookup yields CDR1 LNHDA and CDR2 SQIVND (reference sequence). V gave up 4 bases and J gave up 2 bases; unmatched junction bases: 5. The CDR3 spans 17 residues.

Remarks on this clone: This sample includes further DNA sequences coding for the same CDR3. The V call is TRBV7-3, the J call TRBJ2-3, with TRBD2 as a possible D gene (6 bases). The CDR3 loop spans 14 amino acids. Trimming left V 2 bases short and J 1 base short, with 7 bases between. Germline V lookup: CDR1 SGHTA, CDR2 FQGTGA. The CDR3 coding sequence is TGTGCCAGCAGCTTATCTAGCGGCACAGATACGCAGTATTTT. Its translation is CASSLSSGTDTQYF.

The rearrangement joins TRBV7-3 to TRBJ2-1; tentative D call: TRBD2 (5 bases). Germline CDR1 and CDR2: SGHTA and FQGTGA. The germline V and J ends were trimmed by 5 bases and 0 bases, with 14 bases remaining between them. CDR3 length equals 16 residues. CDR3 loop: CASSLGGRSSYNEQFF. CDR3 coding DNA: TGTGCCAGCAGCCTAGGCGGGCGGAGCTCCTACAATGAGCAGTTCTTC.

The CDR3 protein is CAWRGRGSNQPQHF. Written as DNA, the CDR3 is TGTGCCTGGAGGGGCAGGGGGAGCAATCAGCCCCAGCATTTT. The J gene is TRBJ1-5, the V gene TRBV30; 7 bases map to TRBD1. Per the germline V gene, CDR1 is GTSNPN and CDR2 is SVGIG (reference sequence). The ends lost 3 bases at V and 1 base at J; junction bases unmatched: 3. The CDR3 totals 14 residues.

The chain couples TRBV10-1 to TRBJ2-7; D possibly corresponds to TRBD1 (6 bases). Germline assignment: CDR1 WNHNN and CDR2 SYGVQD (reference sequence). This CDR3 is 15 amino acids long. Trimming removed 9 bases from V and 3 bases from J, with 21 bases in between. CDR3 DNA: TGCGCCAGGAACCTACAGGGCTTGGCTTACTACGAGCAGTACTTC. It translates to CARNLQGLAYYEQYF.

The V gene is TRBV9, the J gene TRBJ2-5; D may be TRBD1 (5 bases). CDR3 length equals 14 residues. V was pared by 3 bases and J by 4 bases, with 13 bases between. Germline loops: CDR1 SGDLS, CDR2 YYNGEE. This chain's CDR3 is CASSGSLGAETQYF. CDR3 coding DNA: TGTGCCAGCAGCGGGTCTTTAGGGGCAGAGACCCAGTACTTC.

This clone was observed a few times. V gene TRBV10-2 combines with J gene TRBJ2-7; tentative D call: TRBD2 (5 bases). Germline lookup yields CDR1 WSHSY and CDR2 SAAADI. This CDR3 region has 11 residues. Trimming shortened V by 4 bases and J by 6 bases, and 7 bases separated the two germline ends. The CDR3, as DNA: TGCGCCAGCAGTGCTGGGAGCGAGCAGTACTTC. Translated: CASSAGSEQYF.

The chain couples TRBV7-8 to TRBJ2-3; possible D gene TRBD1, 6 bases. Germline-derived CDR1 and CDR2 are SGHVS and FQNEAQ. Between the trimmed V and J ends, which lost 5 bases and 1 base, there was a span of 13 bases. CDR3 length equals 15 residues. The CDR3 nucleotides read TGTGCCAGCAGCATACAGGGTCGAGGCACAGATACGCAGTATTTT. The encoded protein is CASSIQGRGTDTQYF.

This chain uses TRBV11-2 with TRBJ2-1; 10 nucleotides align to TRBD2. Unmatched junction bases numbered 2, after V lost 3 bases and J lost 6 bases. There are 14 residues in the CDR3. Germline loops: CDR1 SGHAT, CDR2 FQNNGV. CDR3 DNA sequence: TGTGCCAGCAGCTTGGGACTAGCGCTCAATGAGCAGTTCTTC. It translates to CASSLGLALNEQFF. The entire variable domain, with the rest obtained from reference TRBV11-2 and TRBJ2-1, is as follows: EAGVAQSPRYKIIEKRQSVAFWCNPISGHATLYWYQQILGQGPKLLIQFQNNGVVDDSQLPKDRFSAERLKGVDSTLKIQPAKLEDSAVYLCASSLGLALNEQFFGPGTRLTVL.

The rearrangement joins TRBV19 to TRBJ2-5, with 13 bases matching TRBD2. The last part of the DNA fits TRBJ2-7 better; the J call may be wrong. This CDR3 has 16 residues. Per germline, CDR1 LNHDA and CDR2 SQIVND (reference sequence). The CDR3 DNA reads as TGTGCCAGTAGTCCTCGGACTAGCGGGAGTTCTTACGAGCAGTACTTC. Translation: CASSPRTSGSSYEQYF.

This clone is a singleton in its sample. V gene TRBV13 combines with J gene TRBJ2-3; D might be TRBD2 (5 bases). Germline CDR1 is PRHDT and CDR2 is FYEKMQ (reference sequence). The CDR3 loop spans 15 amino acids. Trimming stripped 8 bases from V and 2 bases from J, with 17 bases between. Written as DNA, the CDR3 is TGTGCCAGCGCCCTGGGCGGGTCTTTCACAGATACGCAGTATTTT. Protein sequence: CASALGGSFTDTQYF. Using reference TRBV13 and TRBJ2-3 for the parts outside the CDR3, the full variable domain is AAGVIQSPRHLIKEKRETATLKCYPIPRHDTVYWYQQGPGQDPQFLISFYEKMQSDKGSIPDRFSAQQFSDYHSELNMSSLELGDSALYFCASALGGSFTDTQYFGPGTRLTVL.

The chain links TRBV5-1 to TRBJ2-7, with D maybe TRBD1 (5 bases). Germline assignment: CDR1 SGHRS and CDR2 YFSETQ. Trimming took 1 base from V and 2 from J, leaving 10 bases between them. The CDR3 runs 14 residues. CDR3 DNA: TGCGCCAGCAGCTTGTTAACAGGCACCTACGAGCAGTACTTC. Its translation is CASSLLTGTYEQYF.

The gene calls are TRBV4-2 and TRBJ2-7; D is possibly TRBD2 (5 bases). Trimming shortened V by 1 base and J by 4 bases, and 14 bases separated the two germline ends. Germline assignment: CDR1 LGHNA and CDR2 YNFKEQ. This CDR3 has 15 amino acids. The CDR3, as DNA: TGTGCCAGCAGCCAAGGATTGGGGAGCCCTTACGAGCAGTACTTC. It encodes CASSQGLGSPYEQYF.

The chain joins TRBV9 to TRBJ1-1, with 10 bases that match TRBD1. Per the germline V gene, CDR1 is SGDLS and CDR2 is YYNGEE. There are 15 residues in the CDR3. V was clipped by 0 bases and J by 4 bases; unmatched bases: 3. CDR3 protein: CASSVVRTGGTEAFF. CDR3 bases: TGTGCCAGCAGCGTAGTACGGACAGGGGGCACTGAAGCTTTCTTT.

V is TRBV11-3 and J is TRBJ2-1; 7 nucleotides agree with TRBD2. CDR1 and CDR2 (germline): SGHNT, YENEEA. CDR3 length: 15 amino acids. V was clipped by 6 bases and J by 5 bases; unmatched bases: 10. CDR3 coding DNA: TGTGCCAGCAGTGTTGGGGACTACCTACACAATGAGCAGTTCTTC. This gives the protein CASSVGDYLHNEQFF.

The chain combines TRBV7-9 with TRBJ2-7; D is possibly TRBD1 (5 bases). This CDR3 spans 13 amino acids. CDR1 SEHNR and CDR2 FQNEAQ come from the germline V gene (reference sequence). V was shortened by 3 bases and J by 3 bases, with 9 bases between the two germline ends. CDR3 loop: CASSLDTSYEQYF. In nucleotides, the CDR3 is TGTGCCAGCAGCTTGGACACGAGCTACGAGCAGTACTTC. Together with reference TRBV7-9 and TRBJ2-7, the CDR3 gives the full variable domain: DTGVSQNPRHKITKRGQNVTFRCDPISEHNRLYWYRQTLGQGPEFLTYFQNEAQLEKSRLLSDRFSAERPKGSFSTLEIQRTEQGDSAMYLCASSLDTSYEQYFGPGTRLTVT.

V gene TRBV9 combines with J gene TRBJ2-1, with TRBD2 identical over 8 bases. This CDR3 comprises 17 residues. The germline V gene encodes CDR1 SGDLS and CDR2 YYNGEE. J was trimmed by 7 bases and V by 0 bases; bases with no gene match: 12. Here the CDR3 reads CASSVGWGTSLANEQFF. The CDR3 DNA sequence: TGTGCCAGCAGCGTAGGTTGGGGGACTAGTCTTGCGAATGAGCAGTTCTTC.

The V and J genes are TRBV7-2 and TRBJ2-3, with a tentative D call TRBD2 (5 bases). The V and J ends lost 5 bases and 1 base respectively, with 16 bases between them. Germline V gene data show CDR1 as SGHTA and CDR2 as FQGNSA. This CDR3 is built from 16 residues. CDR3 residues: CASSAGRGFGTDTQYF. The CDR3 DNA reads TGTGCCAGCAGCGCCGGCCGGGGATTCGGCACAGATACGCAGTATTTT. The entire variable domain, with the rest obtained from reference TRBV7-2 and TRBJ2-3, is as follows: GAGVSQSPSNKVTEKGKDVELRCDPISGHTALYWYRQSLGQGLEFLIYFQGNSAPDKSGLPSDRFSAERTGGSVSTLTIQRTQQEDSAVYLCASSAGRGFGTDTQYFGPGTRLTVL.

The CDR3 bases are TGCGCCAGCAGCTCGAGTACCGGGGAGCTGTTTTTT. Encoded protein: CASSSSTGELFF. The genes are TRBV5-1 and TRBJ2-2; the D is unclear. With 3 bases removed from V and 5 bases from J, the gap between germline ends came to 5 bases. This CDR3 has 12 residues. Looked up from germline, CDR1 is SGHRS and CDR2 is YFSETQ.

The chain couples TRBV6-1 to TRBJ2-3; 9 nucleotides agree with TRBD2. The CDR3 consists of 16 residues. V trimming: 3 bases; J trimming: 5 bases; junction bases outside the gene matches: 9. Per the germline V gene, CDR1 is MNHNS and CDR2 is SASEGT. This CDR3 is CASSDWTSEGGDTQYF. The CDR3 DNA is TGTGCCAGCAGTGACTGGACTAGCGAGGGAGGAGATACGCAGTATTTT.

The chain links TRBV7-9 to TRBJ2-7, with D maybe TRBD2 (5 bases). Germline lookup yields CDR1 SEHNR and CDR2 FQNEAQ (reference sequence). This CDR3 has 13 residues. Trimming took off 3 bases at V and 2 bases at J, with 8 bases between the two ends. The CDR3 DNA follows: TGTGCCAGCAGCTTCAACGGGGCCTACGAGCAGTACTTC. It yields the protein CASSFNGAYEQYF.

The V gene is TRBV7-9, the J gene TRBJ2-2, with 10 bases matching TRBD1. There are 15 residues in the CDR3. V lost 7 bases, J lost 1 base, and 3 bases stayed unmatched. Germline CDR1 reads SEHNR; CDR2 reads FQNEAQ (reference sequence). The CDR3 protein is CASTWDRGNTGELFF. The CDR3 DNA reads TGTGCCAGCACCTGGGACAGGGGGAACACCGGGGAGCTGTTTTTT. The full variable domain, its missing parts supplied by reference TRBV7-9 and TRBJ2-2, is DTGVSQNPRHKITKRGQNVTFRCDPISEHNRLYWYRQTLGQGPEFLTYFQNEAQLEKSRLLSDRFSAERPKGSFSTLEIQRTEQGDSAMYLCASTWDRGNTGELFFGEGSRLTVL.

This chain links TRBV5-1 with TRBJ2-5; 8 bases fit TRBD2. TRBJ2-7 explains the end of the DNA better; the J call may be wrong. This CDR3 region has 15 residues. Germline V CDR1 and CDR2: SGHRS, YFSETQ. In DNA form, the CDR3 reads TGCGCCAGCAGCTTGGTAGCGGGGAGCTCCTACGAGCAGTACTTC. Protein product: CASSLVAGSSYEQYF.

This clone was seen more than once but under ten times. The CDR3 here is CASSLYWDRALPINTGELFF. The DNA for the CDR3 is TGTGCCAGCAGTTTATACTGGGACAGGGCCCTCCCGATTAACACCGGGGAGCTGTTTTTT. V is TRBV27 and J is TRBJ2-2; TRBD1 agrees at 9 bases. The germline V gene has CDR1 MNHEY and CDR2 SMNVEV (reference sequence). Germline trimming cut 1 base from V and 2 bases from J; bases unmatched to any gene: 14. There are 20 residues in the CDR3.